This T cell receptor (beta chain) was recovered during a study of OX40 agonist ivuxolimab in advanced cancers. Whole-study context: Patients were about 83% male with ages about 20 to 79, mean 60. Prior therapy, whether anti-PD-1, anti-PD-L1 or anti-CTLA-4, was allowed, and 40% had some. Points from the study as a whole: Partial responders at 0.1-3.0 mg/kg had among the lowest clonal expansion.

As regards this clone: Its antigen is not identified.

The CDR3 covers 16 residues. The germline V gene encodes CDR1 KGHSH and CDR2 LQKENI. Trimming stripped 3 bases from V and 3 bases from J, with 14 bases between. Assay used: immunoSEQ multiplex PCR; TCRdb lists only in-frame clones, some missing. The sample carries about 160,000 clones, roughly 92% recorded once. This receptor was identified in an adult with an advanced solid tumor such as melanoma, head and neck, liver or kidney cancer. The input for sequencing was CD4+ or CD8+ T cells sorted from blood, taken in a trial of the OX40 agonist ivuxolimab. The chain recombines TRBV18 with TRBJ2-2; a weak D match, TRBD1 (6 bases). In DNA, the CDR3 is TGTGCCAGCTCACCGCGTGGGGGCTCGGACACCGGGGAGCTGTTTTTT. Encoded protein: CASSPRGGSDTGELFF.